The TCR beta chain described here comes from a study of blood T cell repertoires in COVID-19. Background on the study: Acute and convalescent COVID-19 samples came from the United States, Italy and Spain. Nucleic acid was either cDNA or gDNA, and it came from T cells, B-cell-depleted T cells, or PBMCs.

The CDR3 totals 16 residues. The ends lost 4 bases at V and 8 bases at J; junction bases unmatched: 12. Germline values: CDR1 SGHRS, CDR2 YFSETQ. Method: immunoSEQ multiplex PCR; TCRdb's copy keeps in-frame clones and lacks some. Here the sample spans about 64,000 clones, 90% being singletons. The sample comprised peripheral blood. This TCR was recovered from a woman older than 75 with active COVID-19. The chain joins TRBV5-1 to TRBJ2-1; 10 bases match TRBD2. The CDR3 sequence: CASSPGTAGGLDEQFF. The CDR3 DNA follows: TGCGCCAGCAGCCCAGGGACAGCGGGGGGGTTGGATGAGCAGTTCTTC.